This T cell receptor beta chain is from a study of blood T cell repertoires in COVID-19. Per the authors' pipeline: Quantification of nucleated cells was approximated via reference gene primer amplification. Only in-frame clones appear in the TCRdb table, and some are missing; sequencing was by immunoSEQ multiplex PCR. The V and J calls and clone size were taken over from that table, and D and trimming were inferred from the DNA. The sample shows 250,000 or so clones, around 83% of them seen only once. The germline V gene encodes CDR1 SGHTA and CDR2 FQGNSA. With V trimmed by 3 bases and J by 4 bases, 4 bases remained unmatched. The CDR3 runs to 14 residues.

The chain has TRBV7-2 and TRBJ2-5; 8 bases fit TRBD1. This clonotype was obtained from a woman between 18 and 30 years old with acute or convalescent COVID-19. The source material was peripheral blood. CDR3 region: CASSFQGALETQYF. For the CDR3, the DNA is TGTGCCAGCAGCTTCCAGGGGGCTCTAGAGACCCAGTACTTC.